The rows below give T cell receptor beta chains drawn from one sample of a study of shared clonotypes between healthy human individuals. Produced via immunoSEQ multiplex PCR; TCRdb's table is partial and in-frame only. The profile shows roughly 2.5 million clones, about 92% of them singletons. The sample comprised naive CD4+ T cells sorted from blood. Source of these receptors: a man between 18 and 29 years old in good health. CDR3s include the opening cysteine and the closing phenylalanine or tryptophan. A D gene is named only where the DNA matches it firmly. Size is stated for part of the rows, as once, few or many counts, or as a class when the clone is expanded.

J gene,CDR3 length,clone size,V gene,D gene,CDR3 DNA,CDR3 protein
TRBJ1-2,13,NA,TRBV30,NA,TGTGCCTGGAGTACGGGCGGATTCTATGGCTACACCTTC,CAWSTGGFYGYTF
TRBJ2-7,15,NA,TRBV27,TRBD2,TGTGCCAGCATACGAGCGGGGGGCAGCTCCTACGAGCAGTACTTC,CASIRAGGSSYEQYF
TRBJ1-1,14,NA,TRBV6-4,NA,TGTGCCAGCAGCGCCCAGCGTAGCGACACTGAAGCTTTCTTT,CASSAQRSDTEAFF
TRBJ2-1,14,NA,TRBV10-3,TRBD2,TGTGCCATCAGTAGACTAGCGGGAGACAATGAGCAGTTCTTC,CAISRLAGDNEQFF
TRBJ2-3,10,NA,TRBV28,NA,TGTGCCAGCATAGGGGATACGCAGTATTTT,CASIGDTQYF
TRBJ2-3,15,NA,TRBV5-1,TRBD2,TGCGCCAGCAGCCGCGGGGGATCCAGCACAGATACGCAGTATTTT,CASSRGGSSTDTQYF
TRBJ1-2,16,NA,TRBV6-5,NA,TGTGCCAGCAGTTACTCAACCAGGGTGGAGGGGTATGGCTACACCTTC,CASSYSTRVEGYGYTF
TRBJ2-7,14,once,TRBV6-1,TRBD2,TGTGCGGGGGGTTTAGGCCTAGCGGGGGCCGAGCAGTACTTC,CAGGLGLAGAEQYF
TRBJ2-7,16,NA,TRBV25-1,TRBD1,TGTGCCAGCAGTGGACCCCGGGACAGGGTAGTCAAAGAGCAGTACTTC,CASSGPRDRVVKEQYF
TRBJ1-2,15,NA,TRBV13,TRBD1,TGTGCCAGCAGCTTTGGGACAGGGCATAACTATGGCTACACCTTC,CASSFGTGHNYGYTF
TRBJ1-4,16,NA,TRBV19,TRBD1,TGTGCCAGTAGAAAAAGGGGGCTCGCAACTAATGAAAAACTGTTTTTT,CASRKRGLATNEKLFF
TRBJ2-7,14,NA,TRBV6-1,NA,TGTGCCAGCAGTTCGGAACAGGGGGGGTACGAGCAGTACTTC,CASSSEQGGYEQYF
TRBJ2-3,15,NA,TRBV5-1,NA,TGCGCCAGCAGCTTGGCCTCGAAGAGCACAGATACGCAGTATTTT,CASSLASKSTDTQYF